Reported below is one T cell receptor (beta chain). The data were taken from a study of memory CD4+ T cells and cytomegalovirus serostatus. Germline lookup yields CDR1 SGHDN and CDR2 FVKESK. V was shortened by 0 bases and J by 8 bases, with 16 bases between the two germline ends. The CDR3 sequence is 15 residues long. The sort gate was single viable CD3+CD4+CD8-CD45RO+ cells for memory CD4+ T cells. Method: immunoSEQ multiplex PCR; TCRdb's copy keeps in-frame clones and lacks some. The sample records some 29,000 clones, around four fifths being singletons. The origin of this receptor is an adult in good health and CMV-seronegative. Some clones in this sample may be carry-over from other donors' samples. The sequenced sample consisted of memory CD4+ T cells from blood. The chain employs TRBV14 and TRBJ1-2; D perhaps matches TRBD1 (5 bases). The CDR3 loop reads CASSQDILGTGGYTF. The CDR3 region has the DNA TGTGCCAGCAGCCAAGATATTTTAGGGACGGGCGGCTACACCTTC.